Sequencing of this T cell receptor (beta chain) was carried out in a study of cytomegalovirus exposure and HLA in healthy donors. Looking at the study overall: An analysis done earlier identified 95 million to 140 million unique TCR beta sequences from around 180 million T cells.

Trimming took off 0 bases at V and 9 bases at J, with 20 bases between the two ends. Germline V gene lookup returns CDR1 KGHSH and CDR2 LQKENI. This CDR3 has 16 residues. The PCR made use of 60 Vbeta and 13 Jbeta primers. Produced via immunoSEQ multiplex PCR; TCRdb's table is partial and in-frame only. The data show 100,000 to 150,000 clones, less than 85% seen once. The sample taken for sequencing was PBMCs. The receptor comes from a man aged 35-49 years in good health and CMV-seronegative. The J gene is TRBJ1-1, the V gene TRBV18; a possible D gene is TRBD1 (6 bases). The CDR3 DNA follows: TGTGCCAGCTCACCACCTAACAGGGAGTTCTTGGGGCAAGCTTTCTTT. It is translated as CASSPPNREFLGQAFF. The complete variable domain, with remaining parts taken from reference TRBV18 and TRBJ1-1, reads NAGVMQNPRHLVRRRGQEARLRCSPMKGHSHVYWYRQLPEEGLKFMVYLQKENIIDESGMPKERFSAEFPKEGPSILRIQQVVRGDSAAYFCASSPPNREFLGQAFFGQGTRLTVV.